This is a list of T cell receptor beta chains from one sample in a study of shared clonotypes between healthy human individuals. The repertoire was sequenced with immunoSEQ multiplex PCR; TCRdb's copy has only in-frame clones and lacks some. The sample has a few million clones, more than 80% seen once; the top ten hold 0.35% to 0.5%. Specimen: naive CD4+ T cells from PBMCs. The origin of the receptors is a man aged 18-30 years in good health. Some clones in this sample may be carry-over from other donors' samples. CDR3s include the opening cysteine and the closing phenylalanine or tryptophan. Each record gives: clone size, V gene, J gene, D gene, CDR3 DNA, CDR3 protein. D genes are given only for firm matches. Clone size is stated in some rows and not others, as once, few, many or a class when expanded.

NA	TRBV6-5	TRBJ1-5	TRBD1	TGTGCCAGCAGCCACAGGGGGCTGGGCAATCAGCCCCAGCATTTT	CASSHRGLGNQPQHF
NA	TRBV6-4	TRBJ1-1	TRBD1	TGTGCCAGCAGGGAACAGGGGACCACTGAAGCTTTCTTT	CASREQGTTEAFF
NA	TRBV7-3	TRBJ1-1	NA	TGTGCCAGCAGCCCTCACAGGGAGGGTCGGCGGACTGAAGCTTTCTTT	CASSPHREGRRTEAFF
NA	TRBV30	TRBJ1-1	NA	TGTGCCTGGACCCGCACTGGACTCATGAACACTGAAGCTTTCTTT	CAWTRTGLMNTEAFF
NA	TRBV10-3	TRBJ2-1	TRBD2	TGTGCCATCAGTGAGGGGCTAGCGGATTACAATGAGCAGTTCTTC	CAISEGLADYNEQFF
NA	TRBV28	TRBJ1-5	NA	TGTGCCAGCAGTTTGGTCGGTCAGCCCCAGCATTTT	CASSLVGQPQHF
once	TRBV7-2	TRBJ1-5	NA	TGTGCCAGCAGCTTAGGGAGACGGGCGGGACCCCAGCATTTT	CASSLGRRAGPQHF
once	TRBV30	TRBJ2-7	TRBD1	TGTGCCTGGGAACAGGGGGTCCACGAGCAGTACTTC	CAWEQGVHEQYF
NA	TRBV7-3	TRBJ2-2	NA	TGTGCCAGCAGCTTAACTGGGACATATAACACCGGGGAGCTGTTTTTT	CASSLTGTYNTGELFF
NA	TRBV7-9	TRBJ1-1	TRBD1	TGTGCCAGCAGCTTAGAGGAGGGGGCGAGAGCTTTCTTT	CASSLEEGARAFF
NA	TRBV7-2	TRBJ1-2	NA	TGTGCCAGCAGCTTAGGGGGGGAACAGGCCCACTATGGCTACACCTTC	CASSLGGEQAHYGYTF
NA	TRBV19	TRBJ2-2	NA	TGTGCCAGTAGTATAGTAGCGAGGGTTAGAAGCGGGGAGCTGTTTTTT	CASSIVARVRSGELFF